This T cell receptor (beta chain) was captured in a study of glioma-infiltrating T cells. Germline CDR1 reads SGHVS; CDR2 reads FNYEAQ. V gave up 2 bases and J gave up 7 bases; unmatched junction bases: 10. The CDR3 consists of 16 residues. There are a few counts of this clonotype. What it binds is unknown. Using RNA template, CDR3s of TCR alpha and beta were amplified with iRepertoire arm-PCR. One-step reverse transcription and amplification started from approximately 100-400 ng of tissue mRNA or PBMC total RNA. TCRdb passed the multiplex PCR reads through MiXCR, listing each CDR3 protein once. Of a few hundred thousand distinct CDR3 sequences in the sample, roughly two fifths were seen once. Points from the study as a whole: Gliomas, especially low-grade, showed above-expected tissue-blood divergence; non-neoplastic patients showed below.

The J gene is TRBJ2-7, the V gene TRBV7-6, with TRBD2 matching 11 bases. This TCR was recovered from a human donor with low-grade glioma or glioblastoma, undergoing nonglioma brain surgery, or in good health (not recorded which). Sequencing input: glioma tissue, nonneoplastic brain tissue, or PBMCs (not recorded which). As DNA, the CDR3 is TGTGCCAGCAGCTTACCGGTACTAGCGGGGGTTGGGGAGCAGTACTTC. As protein: CASSLPVLAGVGEQYF.